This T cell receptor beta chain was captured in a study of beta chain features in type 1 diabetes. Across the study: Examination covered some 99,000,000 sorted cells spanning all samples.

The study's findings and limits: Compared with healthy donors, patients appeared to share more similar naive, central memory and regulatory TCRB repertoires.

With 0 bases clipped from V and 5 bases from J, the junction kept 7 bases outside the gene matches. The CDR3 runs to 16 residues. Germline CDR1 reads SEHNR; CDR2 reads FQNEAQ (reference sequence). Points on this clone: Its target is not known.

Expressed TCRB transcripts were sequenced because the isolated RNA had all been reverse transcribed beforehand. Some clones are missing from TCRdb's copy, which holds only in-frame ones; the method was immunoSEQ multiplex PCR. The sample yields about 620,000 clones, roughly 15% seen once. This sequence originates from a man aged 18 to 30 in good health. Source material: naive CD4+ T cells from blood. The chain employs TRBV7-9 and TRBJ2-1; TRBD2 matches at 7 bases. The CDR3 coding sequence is TGTGCCAGCAGCTTAGCGGGCGGGGGAAGGCACAATGAGCAGTTCTTC. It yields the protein CASSLAGGGRHNEQFF.